This T cell receptor (beta chain) was profiled in a study of T cells in Graves' hyperthyroidism and ophthalmopathy. About the study: Peripheral blood was taken when the disease was first diagnosed, before any treatment began.

This clonotype was counted at least ten times. The source material, RNA transcripts, was used to amplify TCR beta CDR3 regions. TCR CDR3 regions were first amplified by RT-PCR with HTBI primers. In TCRdb, the multiplex PCR reads were re-called with MiXCR into one record per CDR3 protein. The sample holds 250,000 or so distinct CDR3 sequences, approximately 14% seen once. The specimen was blood. The sequence came from a woman in her thirties or forties with Graves' hyperthyroidism that later progressed to Graves' ophthalmopathy.

CDR3 in DNA: TGTGCCAGCAGTTACGGCGGGAGAGGAGGATGGCAGTATTTT. Translation gives CASSYGGRGGWQYF. This chain connects TRBV6-5 to TRBJ2-3; 7 positions match TRBD2. This CDR3 spans 14 amino acids. J gave up 11 bases and V 2 bases, and 10 bases lay outside the gene matches. Germline V gene lookup returns CDR1 MNHEY and CDR2 SVGAGI.